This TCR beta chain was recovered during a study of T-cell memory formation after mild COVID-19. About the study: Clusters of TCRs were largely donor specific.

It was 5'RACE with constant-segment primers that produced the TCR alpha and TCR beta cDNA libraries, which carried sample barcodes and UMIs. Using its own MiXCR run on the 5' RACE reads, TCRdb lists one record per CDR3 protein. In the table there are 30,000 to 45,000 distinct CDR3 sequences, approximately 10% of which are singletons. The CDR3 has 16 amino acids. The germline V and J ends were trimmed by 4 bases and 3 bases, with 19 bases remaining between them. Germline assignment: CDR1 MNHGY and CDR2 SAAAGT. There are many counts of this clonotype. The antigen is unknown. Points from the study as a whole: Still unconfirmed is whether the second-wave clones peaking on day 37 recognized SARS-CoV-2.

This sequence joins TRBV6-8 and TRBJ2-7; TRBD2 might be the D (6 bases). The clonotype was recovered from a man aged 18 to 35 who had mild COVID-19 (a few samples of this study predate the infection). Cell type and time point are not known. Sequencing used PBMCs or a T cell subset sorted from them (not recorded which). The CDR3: CASSFTSGTRDYEQYF. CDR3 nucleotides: TGTGCCAGCAGTTTCACCTCCGGGACGCGGGACTACGAGCAGTACTTC.